A selection of T cell receptor beta chains follows, all from one sample in a study of T cell responses to AZD1222 COVID-19 vaccine. Sequencing used immunoSEQ multiplex PCR; TCRdb keeps in-frame clones, though not all of them. The sample carries 95,000 to 150,000 clones, roughly nine tenths recorded once. The sample was peripheral blood, taken on day 0 of AZD1222 vaccination. The receptors derive from an adult in good health. Both conserved end residues are part of each CDR3. A D gene is named only where the DNA matches it firmly. Rows may omit the clone size; those that give it use once, few, many or a size class.

J gene,CDR3 length,V gene,D gene,clone size,CDR3 protein,CDR3 DNA
TRBJ1-5,15,TRBV6-5,TRBD1,NA,CASSPRTGGNQPQHF,TGTGCCAGCAGTCCCCGGACAGGGGGCAATCAGCCCCAGCATTTT
TRBJ2-5,13,TRBV5-1,NA,NA,CASSLTAGETQYF,TGCGCCAGCAGCTTGACGGCAGGGGAGACCCAGTACTTC
TRBJ1-4,15,TRBV5-6,NA,NA,CASSSQGMANEKLFF,TGTGCCAGCAGCTCACAGGGTATGGCTAATGAAAAACTGTTTTTT
TRBJ2-6,15,TRBV7-9,NA,NA,CASSRGGSGANVLTF,TGTGCCAGCAGCCGTGGGGGTTCAGGGGCCAACGTCCTGACTTTC
TRBJ1-2,10,TRBV20-1,NA,NA,CSASGNGYTF,TGCAGTGCTTCAGGGAATGGCTACACCTTC
TRBJ2-5,15,TRBV28,TRBD2,NA,CATLHGAGAGETQYF,TGTGCCACCCTCCATGGAGCGGGAGCGGGGGAGACCCAGTACTTC
TRBJ2-3,16,TRBV19,NA,NA,CASSIGLGGRTDTQYF,TGTGCCAGTAGTATTGGATTAGGCGGTCGCACAGATACGCAGTATTTT
TRBJ1-2,16,TRBV7-9,TRBD1,once,CASSLPDRQGANGYTF,TGTGCCAGCAGCCTGCCCGACAGACAGGGGGCCAATGGCTACACCTTC
TRBJ1-2,14,TRBV2,NA,NA,CASNPAGETGGYTF,TGTGCCAGCAATCCAGCAGGAGAAACGGGGGGCTACACCTTC
TRBJ2-2,14,TRBV7-3,NA,NA,CASSKVPETGELFF,TGTGCCAGCAGCAAGGTTCCGGAGACCGGGGAGCTGTTTTTT
TRBJ2-5,10,TRBV30,NA,NA,CAWGQETQYF,TGTGCCTGGGGCCAAGAGACCCAGTACTTC
TRBJ1-1,16,TRBV7-2,NA,NA,CASSPPYTLGSTEAFF,TGTGCCAGCAGCCCCCCTTACACTCTGGGGTCCACTGAAGCTTTCTTT
TRBJ1-6,14,TRBV7-8,TRBD1,NA,CASSSRDRDSPLHF,TGTGCCAGCAGCTCCAGGGACAGGGATTCACCCCTCCACTTT
TRBJ1-1,15,TRBV7-9,TRBD1,NA,CASSLGGTGDTEAFF,TGTGCCAGCAGCTTGGGAGGGACAGGGGACACTGAAGCTTTCTTT
TRBJ1-3,18,TRBV2,NA,NA,CASSEFARGIRTGNTIYF,TGTGCCAGCAGTGAATTCGCTCGCGGGATCCGAACTGGAAACACCATATATTTT
TRBJ1-1,14,TRBV7-9,TRBD1,NA,CASSSLTGGTEAFF,TGTGCCAGCAGCTCCCTGACAGGGGGCACTGAAGCTTTCTTT
TRBJ1-2,14,TRBV6-2/TRBV6-3,NA,NA,CASSYSRFDKGYTF,TGTGCCAGCAGTTACTCCCGATTCGACAAAGGCTACACCTTC
TRBJ2-7,12,TRBV7-9,NA,NA,CASSATGLGQYF,TGTGCCAGCAGCGCAACAGGGCTCGGGCAGTACTTC
TRBJ1-2,15,TRBV7-9,TRBD1,once,CASSPQGQGYSGYTF,TGTGCCAGCAGCCCCCAAGGACAGGGATATTCTGGCTACACCTTC
TRBJ1-5,16,TRBV30,NA,NA,CAWSVGTRLSNQPQHF,TGTGCCTGGAGTGTAGGCACAAGACTTAGCAATCAGCCCCAGCATTTT
TRBJ1-3,15,TRBV19,NA,NA,CASSIDSRSGNTIYF,TGTGCCAGTAGTATAGACAGCCGCTCTGGAAACACCATATATTTT
TRBJ2-3,18,TRBV5-1,TRBD2,NA,CASSSMTSGSLDTDTQYF,TGCGCCAGCAGCTCGATGACTAGCGGGAGTCTTGACACAGATACGCAGTATTTT